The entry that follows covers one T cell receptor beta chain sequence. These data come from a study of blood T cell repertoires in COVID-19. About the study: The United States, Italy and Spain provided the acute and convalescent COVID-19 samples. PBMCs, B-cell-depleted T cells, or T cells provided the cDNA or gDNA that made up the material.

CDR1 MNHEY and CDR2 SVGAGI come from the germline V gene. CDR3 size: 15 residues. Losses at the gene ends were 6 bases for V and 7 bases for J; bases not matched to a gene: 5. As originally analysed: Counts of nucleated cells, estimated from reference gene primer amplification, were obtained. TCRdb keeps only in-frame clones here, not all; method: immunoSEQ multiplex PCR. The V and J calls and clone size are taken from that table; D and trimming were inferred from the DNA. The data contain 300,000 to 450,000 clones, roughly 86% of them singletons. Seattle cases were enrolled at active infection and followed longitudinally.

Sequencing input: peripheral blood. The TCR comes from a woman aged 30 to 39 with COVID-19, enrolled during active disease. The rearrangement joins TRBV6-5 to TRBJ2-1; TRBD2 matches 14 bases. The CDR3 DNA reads TGTGCCAGCAGGGGGACTAGCGGGAGTAGTAATGAGCAGTTCTTC. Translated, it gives CASRGTSGSSNEQFF.